The sequence of this T cell receptor beta chain was determined in a study of blood T cell repertoires in COVID-19. Study summary: From the United States, Italy and Spain came samples of acute and convalescent COVID-19. PBMCs, B-cell-depleted T cells, or T cells provided the cDNA or gDNA that made up the material.

Source study methods: Reference gene primers were amplified, and this amplification served to estimate nucleated cell counts. Libraries were prepared by immunoSEQ multiplex PCR; TCRdb keeps only in-frame clonotypes and omits some of them. That table furnishes V, J and clone size, whereas the DNA furnished D and trimming. The sample has hundreds of thousands of clones, 70% to 90% seen once. Losses at the gene ends were 5 bases for V and 8 bases for J; bases not matched to a gene: 11. This CDR3 has 15 residues. CDR1 is LNHNV, CDR2 YYDKDF, per germline (reference sequence). The chain employs TRBV15 and TRBJ1-4, with 7 positions matching TRBD1. This TCR was recovered from a woman in her twenties or thirties with active or convalescent COVID-19. The sequenced sample consisted of peripheral blood. The CDR3 nucleotides are TGTGCCACCAGCCCTAGACTGGGACAGCTCGAAAAACTGTTTTTT. This encodes CATSPRLGQLEKLFF. Full variable domain (missing parts from reference TRBV15 and TRBJ1-4): DAMVIQNPRYQVTQFGKPVTLSCSQTLNHNVMYWYQQKSSQAPKLLFHYYDKDFNNEADTPDNFQSRRPNTSFCFLDIRSPGLGDTAMYLCATSPRLGQLEKLFFGSGTQLSVL.